The 24 T cell receptor beta chains below all came from one sample that was sequenced in a study of OX40 agonist ivuxolimab in advanced cancers. Some clones are missing from TCRdb's copy, which holds only in-frame ones; the method was immunoSEQ multiplex PCR. The data hold nearly 3,000 clones, with 65% to 85% observed a single time. This specimen was CD4+ or CD8+ T cells sorted from blood, taken in a trial of the OX40 agonist ivuxolimab. The receptors derive from an adult with an advanced solid tumor such as melanoma, head and neck, liver or kidney cancer.

The CDR3: CASSQDRVPAYNEQFF. In DNA form, the CDR3 reads TGCGCCAGCAGCCAAGATCGGGTCCCCGCCTACAATGAGCAGTTCTTC. The V and J genes are TRBV4-3 and TRBJ2-1, with unresolved D. The CDR3 totals 16 residues. The V end was cut by 0 bases, the J end by 2 bases, with 11 bases between. The V gene's germline CDR1 is LGHNA and CDR2 YSLEER.

This clone is labeled hyperexpanded. The CDR3 loop is CATSRERTGTSGIKNTGELFF. CDR3 DNA sequence: TGTGCCACCAGCAGAGAGAGGACGGGGACTAGCGGGATAAAGAACACCGGGGAGCTGTTTTTT. The rearrangement uses TRBV15 and TRBJ2-2, with 13 bases aligning to TRBD2. The V and J ends lost 0 bases and 1 base, in that order; junction bases with no gene match: 11. Germline loops: CDR1 LNHNV, CDR2 YYDKDF (reference sequence). The CDR3 is made up of 21 amino acids.

J is TRBJ1-5 and V is TRBV10-2; weak D call: TRBD1 (5 bases). This CDR3 has 15 residues. V was pared by 3 bases and J by 7 bases, with 16 bases between. Germline V gene sequence: CDR1 WSHSY, CDR2 SAAADI. This CDR3 is CASSDLGGGDQPQHF. The CDR3 nucleotides are TGCGCCAGCAGTGACCTCGGGGGTGGTGACCAGCCCCAGCATTTT.

V gene TRBV15 combines with J gene TRBJ1-4; TRBD1 matches at 9 bases. There are 17 residues in the CDR3. Per germline, CDR1 LNHNV and CDR2 YYDKDF (reference sequence). Trimming took 9 bases from V and 0 from J; bases not matched to a gene: 11. The CDR3 bases are TGTGCCACGAAGGGACAGGGAAACGGGGCAACTAATGAAAAACTGTTTTTT. It translates to CATKGQGNGATNEKLFF.

This chain joins TRBV30 and TRBJ1-1; D unresolved. V lost 4 bases and J lost 11, with 11 bases in between. The germline gives CDR1 GTSNPN, CDR2 SVGIG (reference sequence). The CDR3 contains 10 residues. In DNA form, the CDR3 reads TGTGCCTGGATAGGGCTGGGGGCTTTCTTT. Residues: CAWIGLGAFF.

The chain combines TRBV6-5 with TRBJ1-2; D is possibly TRBD1 (5 bases). The V gene lost 6 bases and the J gene lost 5 bases, with 16 bases spanning the gap. Looked up from germline, CDR1 is MNHEY and CDR2 is SVGAGI. CDR3 length equals 14 residues. Here the CDR3 DNA reads TGTGCCAGCAGCCCCCAGGGAGGGAAGTATGGCTACACCTTC. Translating it yields CASSPQGGKYGYTF.

The chain links TRBV9 to TRBJ2-3; D is ambiguous. The length of the CDR3 is 12 residues. CDR1 and CDR2 (germline): SGDLS, YYNGEE. The germline V and J ends were trimmed by 4 bases and 8 bases, with 11 bases remaining between them. CDR3 nucleotides: TGTGCCAGCAGCTCGGACCATTTTACGCAGTATTTT. Amino acid sequence: CASSSDHFTQYF.

The rearrangement links TRBV9 to TRBJ2-2; TRBD2 matches at 14 bases. Germline V gives CDR1 SGDLS, CDR2 YYNGEE. The CDR3 loop spans 19 amino acids. J gave up 4 bases and V 4 bases, and 12 bases lay outside the gene matches. The CDR3 spells CASSLPGTSGGMVTGELFF. The CDR3 nucleotides are TGTGCCAGCAGCCTTCCCGGGACTAGCGGGGGTATGGTCACCGGGGAGCTGTTTTTT.

V and J are TRBV19 and TRBJ2-1; 9 nucleotides agree with TRBD1. The CDR3 runs to 15 residues. Trimming removed 3 bases from V and 5 bases from J; junction bases left unmatched: 5. Per germline, CDR1 LNHDA and CDR2 SQIVND (reference sequence). Written as DNA, the CDR3 is TGTGCCAGTAGTATTGGACAGGGGCTCCACAATGAGCAGTTCTTC. Amino acids: CASSIGQGLHNEQFF.

The V call is TRBV7-9, the J call TRBJ2-3, with D hard to call. Germline V gene lookup returns CDR1 SEHNR and CDR2 FQNEAQ (reference sequence). V lost 0 bases and J 7 bases, leaving 8 bases between the germline ends. This CDR3 region has 13 residues. In DNA form, the CDR3 reads TGTGCCAGCAGCTTAGCGGACGCGAATACGCAGTATTTT. It codes for CASSLADANTQYF.

The V and J genes are TRBV27 and TRBJ1-2; D ambiguous. The germline V gene encodes CDR1 MNHEY and CDR2 SMNVEV (reference sequence). V lost 4 bases, J lost 3 bases, and 9 bases lay in between. The CDR3 contains 13 residues. The CDR3 loop is CASSWAQHYGYTF. The CDR3 DNA reads as TGTGCCAGCAGTTGGGCCCAGCACTATGGCTACACCTTC.

Concerning this clone: Additional DNA sequences in this sample encode the identical CDR3. This chain joins TRBV4-1 and TRBJ2-7; weak D call: TRBD2 (5 bases). CDR1 and CDR2 (germline): MGHRA, YSYEKL. V lost 0 bases, J lost 2 bases, and 11 bases lay in between. The CDR3 runs to 15 residues. The CDR3 nucleotides are TGCGCCAGCAGCCAAGAAGGTCGGGGAACCTACGAGCAGTACTTC. This translates into CASSQEGRGTYEQYF.

The chain links TRBV28 to TRBJ2-7; D is unclear. Germline values: CDR1 MDHEN, CDR2 SYDVKM. The CDR3 has 11 residues. V shed 5 bases and J shed 3 bases, with 5 bases lying between them. The CDR3 coding sequence is TGTGCCAGCAGTCCTGGCTACGAGCAGTACTTC. Protein: CASSPGYEQYF.

A few counts support this clone. The chain has TRBV18 and TRBJ2-1, with 9 bases matching TRBD2. Losses at the gene ends were 2 bases for V and 9 bases for J; bases not matched to a gene: 8. Germline V gene sequence: CDR1 KGHSH, CDR2 LQKENI. There are 15 residues in the CDR3. CDR3 bases: TGTGCCAGCTCACCATCCGAGCGGGGGGCCTTTGAGCAGTTCTTC. Translated, it gives CASSPSERGAFEQFF. Together with reference TRBV18 and TRBJ2-1, the CDR3 gives the full variable domain: NAGVMQNPRHLVRRRGQEARLRCSPMKGHSHVYWYRQLPEEGLKFMVYLQKENIIDESGMPKERFSAEFPKEGPSILRIQQVVRGDSAAYFCASSPSERGAFEQFFGPGTRLTVL.

V gene TRBV21-1 combines with J gene TRBJ2-5; the D call TRBD2 from the table was never checked on the DNA. TRBV21-1 constitutes a pseudogene. The CDR3 runs to 17 residues. In nucleotides, the CDR3 is TGTGCCAGCAGCACCGGGACTAGCGGGGGGTATGGGGAGACCCAGTACTTC. Translating gives CASSTGTSGGYGETQYF.

This clone was counted a few times. The rearrangement links TRBV28 to TRBJ1-1; D remains ambiguous. The germline V gene has CDR1 MDHEN and CDR2 SYDVKM. V dropped 5 bases and J dropped 6 bases, with 10 bases sitting between them. This CDR3 spans 12 amino acids. The CDR3 sequence: CASSVTISEAFF. CDR3 in DNA: TGTGCCAGCAGTGTCACAATTTCTGAAGCTTTCTTT.

As to this clone: Other DNA sequences in this specimen translate into the identical CDR3. The rearrangement links TRBV5-4 to TRBJ2-1; weak D call: TRBD2 (7 bases). The CDR3 spans 13 residues. The V gene's germline CDR1 is SGHNT and CDR2 YYREEE (reference sequence). V shed 4 bases and J shed 7 bases, with 12 bases lying between them. In DNA, the CDR3 is TGTGCCAGCAGCCTTAGGGGGGGGAATGAGCAGTTCTTC. Protein: CASSLRGGNEQFF.

V usage is TRBV28 and J usage is TRBJ1-2; D is unclear. CDR1 and CDR2 (germline): MDHEN, SYDVKM. The CDR3 extends over 16 amino acids. With 3 bases removed from V and 4 bases from J, the gap between germline ends came to 18 bases. CDR3 coding DNA: TGTGCCAGCAGTTTTGGCGCTCAGGCCGCCCGCTATGGCTACACCTTC. This encodes CASSFGAQAARYGYTF.

The sample holds one count of this clone. This chain uses TRBV4-1 with TRBJ2-7; D uncertain. From germline, CDR1 is MGHRA and CDR2 YSYEKL. Trimming cost V 1 base and J 1 base, with 11 bases left between them. This CDR3 is 15 amino acids long. CDR3 region: CASSQAKGLSYEQYF. The CDR3 coding sequence is TGCGCCAGCAGCCAAGCTAAGGGCCTATCCTACGAGCAGTACTTC.

The chain recombines TRBV7-9 with TRBJ1-5, with D possibly matching TRBD1 (6 bases). The V end was cut by 6 bases, the J end by 4 bases, with 13 bases between. The CDR3 contains 14 residues. Germline loops: CDR1 SEHNR, CDR2 FQNEAQ (reference sequence). The CDR3 reads CASRSGQPNQPQHF. The CDR3 DNA reads as TGTGCCAGCAGGTCTGGACAGCCGAATCAGCCCCAGCATTTT.

This chain joins TRBV7-9 and TRBJ2-5; TRBD2 might be the D (5 bases). CDR1 and CDR2 (germline): SEHNR, FQNEAQ (reference sequence). Trimming stripped 1 base from V and 5 bases from J, with 14 bases between. The CDR3 extends over 15 amino acids. The CDR3 is CASSLVEGEAETQYF. The CDR3 bases are TGTGCCAGCAGCTTAGTCGAGGGAGAGGCCGAGACCCAGTACTTC.

V is TRBV5-4 and J is TRBJ1-1; 7 nucleotides agree with TRBD1. Trimming removed 0 bases from V and 1 base from J; junction bases left unmatched: 3. Per germline, CDR1 SGHNT and CDR2 YYREEE (reference sequence). The CDR3 is made up of 15 amino acids. The CDR3: CASSLAYRGNTEAFF. As DNA, the CDR3 is TGTGCCAGCAGCTTGGCTTACAGGGGGAACACTGAAGCTTTCTTT.

The chain joins TRBV4-3 to TRBJ2-1; D not certain. The CDR3 contains 15 residues. Deletions cut 0 bases from V and 7 bases from J, with 13 bases between. Germline V gene sequence: CDR1 LGHNA, CDR2 YSLEER. The CDR3 DNA reads TGCGCCAGCAGCCAAGATCGGCCGGACCCTAATGAGCAGTTCTTC. It encodes CASSQDRPDPNEQFF.

CDR3 sequence: CASRMDGNTEAFF. The CDR3 DNA reads as TGTGCCAGCAGGATGGACGGGAACACTGAAGCTTTCTTT. The V and J genes are TRBV5-6 and TRBJ1-1; no definite D call. Trimming left V 5 bases short and J 1 base short, with 9 bases between. Germline CDR1 and CDR2: SGHDT and YYEEEE. The CDR3 sequence is 13 residues long.